These 25 T cell receptor beta chains were all obtained from the same sample, sequenced in a study of cytomegalovirus exposure and HLA in healthy donors. The PCR used 60 Vbeta and 13 Jbeta primers. Sequencing was performed with immunoSEQ multiplex PCR; in TCRdb, only in-frame clones are kept and a portion is missing. Of 150,000 to 200,000 clones listed, 76% are singletons. Sequenced: PBMCs. Receptors were obtained from a male donor in good health and CMV-seronegative.

This chain links TRBV27 with TRBJ2-7, with TRBD1 matching 11 bases. The length of the CDR3 is 16 residues. J gave up 3 bases and V 3 bases, and 7 bases lay outside the gene matches. Germline V lookup: CDR1 MNHEY, CDR2 SMNVEV (reference sequence). The CDR3 region has the DNA TGTGCCAGCAGTTTTGGTGGGACAGGGGGAGACTACGAGCAGTACTTC. Protein sequence: CASSFGGTGGDYEQYF.

The rearrangement links TRBV11-1 to TRBJ2-7; TRBD1 aligns across 7 bases. Unmatched junction bases numbered 7, after V lost 8 bases and J lost 0 bases. The CDR3 extends over 14 amino acids. CDR1 and CDR2 (germline): SGHAT, FQDESV (reference sequence). CDR3 residues: CASVRDSNSYEQYF. The CDR3, as DNA: TGTGCCAGCGTAAGGGACAGCAACTCCTACGAGCAGTACTTC. Full variable domain (remainder filled in from reference TRBV11-1 and TRBJ2-7): EAEVAQSPRYKITEKSQAVAFWCDPISGHATLYWYRQILGQGPELLVQFQDESVVDDSQLPKDRFSAERLKGVDSTLKIQPAELGDSAMYLCASVRDSNSYEQYFGPGTRLTVT.

This chain links TRBV28 with TRBJ2-7, with a tentative D call TRBD2 (6 bases). CDR3 length: 13 amino acids. The V end was cut by 6 bases, the J end by 4 bases, with 13 bases between. Germline V gives CDR1 MDHEN, CDR2 SYDVKM. The CDR3 sequence is CASRPTGTYEQYF. The CDR3, as DNA: TGTGCCAGCAGACCCACCGGGACTTACGAGCAGTACTTC.

This clone has only a few counts. Other DNA sequences in this specimen translate into the identical CDR3. The chain has TRBV30 and TRBJ2-5; D is perhaps TRBD2 (5 bases). This CDR3 is 13 amino acids long. From germline, CDR1 is GTSNPN and CDR2 SVGIG (reference sequence). V was cut by 2 bases and J by 5 bases, with 12 bases left in between. The CDR3 DNA sequence: TGTGCCTGGAGTCAGAGGGAGTGGGAGACCCAGTACTTC. Translating gives CAWSQREWETQYF. The full variable domain, with the rest looked up from reference TRBV30 and TRBJ2-5, is SQTIHQWPATLVQPVGSPLSLECTVEGTSNPNLYWYRQAAGRGLQLLFYSVGIGQISSEVPQNLSASRPQDRQFILSSKKLLLSDSGFYLCAWSQREWETQYFGPGTRLLVL.

The chain links TRBV27 to TRBJ2-5, with D possibly matching TRBD1 (5 bases). The CDR3 length is 14 residues. The ends were cut back, 3 bases at V and 7 bases at J, with 15 bases in the middle. CDR1 is MNHEY and CDR2 is SMNVEV in the germline V gene (reference sequence). Written as DNA, the CDR3 is TGTGCCAGCAGTTTCTCCCCAGGGTCCGGGACCCAGTACTTC. Its translation: CASSFSPGSGTQYF.

This chain uses TRBV28 with TRBJ1-2; D gene uncertain. The germline V gene has CDR1 MDHEN and CDR2 SYDVKM. Trimming pared 6 bases from V and 4 bases from J, leaving 12 bases between. The CDR3 runs 13 residues. CDR3 bases: TGTGCCAGCAGCCTTGCCCAGATCTATGGCTACACCTTC. Its translation is CASSLAQIYGYTF.

Concerning this clone: Relative to the germline gene, one junction end is altered; a read error may explain this. V gene TRBV29-1 combines with J gene TRBJ2-2; D possibly corresponds to TRBD2 (6 bases). The CDR3 sequence is 12 residues long. Germline V gene lookup returns CDR1 SQVTM and CDR2 ANQGSEA. The CDR3 is CSVGGRTGGLFF. CDR3 bases: TGCAGCGTTGGCGGTCGCACCGGGGGGCTGTTTTTT.

The rearrangement uses TRBV29-1 and TRBJ1-1; 7 bases are a match to TRBD1. Losses at the gene ends were 3 bases for V and 0 bases for J; bases not matched to a gene: 4. Germline CDR1 reads SQVTM; CDR2 reads ANQGSEA. The CDR3 spans 14 residues. CDR3 sequence (DNA): TGCAGCGTTGACAAAGGGACAGTGAACACTGAAGCTTTCTTT. Protein product: CSVDKGTVNTEAFF.

There are a few counts of this clone. The V call is TRBV9, the J call TRBJ1-2, with TRBD1 matching over 10 bases. Trimming cost V 3 bases and J 6 bases; bases outside gene matches: 5. The germline V gene has CDR1 SGDLS and CDR2 YYNGEE. This CDR3 contains 14 residues. The CDR3 sequence: CASSDRDRGDGYTF. CDR3 sequence (DNA): TGTGCCAGCAGCGACCGGGACAGGGGCGATGGCTACACCTTC.

This clone was counted once. The V call is TRBV18, the J call TRBJ2-5; D perhaps matches TRBD2 (5 bases). This CDR3 is built from 13 residues. Trimming removed 5 bases at V and 2 bases at J, with 9 bases between. Germline CDR1 KGHSH, CDR2 LQKENI. The CDR3 spells CASSIGVQETQYF. CDR3 nucleotide sequence: TGTGCCAGCTCAATCGGGGTACAAGAGACCCAGTACTTC.

The chain links TRBV5-6 to TRBJ1-1; D perhaps matches TRBD1 (5 bases). Per germline, CDR1 SGHDT and CDR2 YYEEEE. V was trimmed by 5 bases and J by 5 bases, leaving 13 bases between them. The CDR3 has 13 amino acids. Here the CDR3 DNA reads TGTGCCAGCAGTCTCAGGGCCCGGACTGAAGCTTTCTTT. Encoded protein: CASSLRARTEAFF.

This clone was found a few times. J is TRBJ2-7 and V is TRBV6-6, with 8 nucleotides matching TRBD1. Germline V gives CDR1 MNHNY, CDR2 SVGAGI (reference sequence). CDR3 length equals 14 residues. Unmatched junction bases numbered 1, after V lost 0 bases and J lost 3 bases. The CDR3 spells CASSYSDRGYEQYF. CDR3 in DNA: TGTGCCAGCAGTTACTCAGACAGGGGCTACGAGCAGTACTTC.

The chain joins TRBV6-5 to TRBJ1-2; D uncertain. The germline V and J ends were trimmed by 8 bases and 6 bases, with 13 bases remaining between them. The CDR3 totals 12 residues. Germline CDR1 and CDR2: MNHEY and SVGAGI. The CDR3 DNA follows: TGTGCCAGCGCGCGGGGAAATCATGGCTACACCTTC. It specifies CASARGNHGYTF.

This chain uses TRBV15 with TRBJ2-3; a weak D match, TRBD1 (6 bases). Germline V gene sequence: CDR1 LNHNV, CDR2 YYDKDF (reference sequence). Trimming took off 0 bases at V and 3 bases at J, with 10 bases between the two ends. The CDR3 spans 15 residues. The CDR3 sequence is CATSREQGQTDTQYF. The CDR3, as DNA: TGTGCCACCAGCAGAGAACAGGGACAAACAGATACGCAGTATTTT.

The table lists this clone with a few counts. The rearrangement links TRBV7-2 to TRBJ2-7; 11 nucleotides align to TRBD2. CDR1 SGHTA and CDR2 FQGNSA come from the germline V gene. After removal of 6 bases from V and 3 bases from J, the junction contained 4 bases not matched to a gene. CDR3 size: 14 residues. The CDR3 nucleotides read TGTGCCAGCAGAACAGGGACTAGCGGCTACGAGCAGTACTTC. It translates to CASRTGTSGYEQYF.

The V and J genes are TRBV1 and TRBJ1-6; the D segment call TRBD1 is taken from the table without a DNA check. TRBV1 has pseudogene status. This CDR3 comprises 15 residues. CDR3 residues: CTSKTGGKNNSPLHF. In nucleotides, the CDR3 is TGCACCAGCAAGACAGGGGGCAAAAATAATTCACCCCTCCACTTT.

This clone was seen a few times. This chain connects TRBV27 to TRBJ2-1, with D possibly being TRBD2 (5 bases). The CDR3 has 17 residues. Trimming removed 5 bases from V and 0 bases from J, with 17 bases in between. Germline CDR1 reads MNHEY; CDR2 reads SMNVEV (reference sequence). The CDR3 DNA reads TGTGCCAGCAGTCCCAAAACTGAGAGGGACTCCTACAATGAGCAGTTCTTC. Encoded protein: CASSPKTERDSYNEQFF.

Details on this clone: At one of its ends the junction is not consistent with the germline gene, which may arise from a read error. CDR3 protein: CASSQLPGRQGGIF. The CDR3 region has the DNA TGCGCCAGCAGCCAACTGCCGGGACGACAGGGTGGAATTTTT. This chain connects TRBV4-1 to TRBJ1-4, with TRBD1 identical over 7 bases. This CDR3 is 14 amino acids long. The germline V gene has CDR1 MGHRA and CDR2 YSYEKL.

This chain links TRBV12-5 with TRBJ2-1, with 9 bases identical to TRBD1. The junction had 8 bases not matched to a gene; V was cut back by 6 bases and J by 8 bases. CDR3 size: 14 residues. Germline V CDR1 and CDR2: LGHNT, FRNRAP. DNA of the CDR3: TGTGCTAGTGGCCGGGGGACAGGGTGGGATGAGCAGTTCTTC. Its protein is CASGRGTGWDEQFF.

This clone was found a few times. The CDR3 DNA sequence: TGTGCCAGCAGCTTTTCCGGGGTCCTGGACGAGCAGTACTTC. Protein: CASSFSGVLDEQYF. V gene TRBV5-6 combines with J gene TRBJ2-7; maybe TRBD2 (5 bases). CDR1 and CDR2 from the germline V gene are SGHDT and YYEEEE. Trimming left V 2 bases short and J 5 bases short, with 14 bases between. The CDR3 covers 14 residues.

The chain uses TRBV7-2 and TRBJ2-5; the match to TRBD2 covers 11 bases. Germline CDR1 and CDR2: SGHTA and FQGNSA. V was pared by 2 bases and J by 4 bases, with 12 bases of the junction left unmatched. CDR3 size: 18 residues. The CDR3 loop reads CASSLILAGGPIGETQYF. CDR3 nucleotides: TGTGCCAGCAGCTTAATCTTAGCGGGGGGGCCTATTGGAGAGACCCAGTACTTC.

The CDR3 loop is CASSDRRGVGYTF. The CDR3, as DNA: TGTGCCAGCAGTGACCGCAGGGGCGTTGGCTACACCTTC. The chain combines TRBV2 with TRBJ1-2; D is perhaps TRBD1 (6 bases). CDR3 length equals 13 residues. V was trimmed by 3 bases and J by 7 bases, leaving 12 bases between them. CDR1 and CDR2 (germline): SNHLY, FYNNEI.

The CDR3 reads CASSRTGGTNVLTF. CDR3 sequence (DNA): TGCGCCAGCAGCCGGACAGGGGGAACCAACGTCCTGACTTTC. The gene calls are TRBV5-1 and TRBJ2-6, with TRBD1 matching over 10 bases. Germline V gene sequence: CDR1 SGHRS, CDR2 YFSETQ. Losses at the gene ends were 4 bases for V and 8 bases for J; bases not matched to a gene: 3. CDR3 length: 14 residues.

This clone was counted between two and nine times. The chain is built from TRBV6-4 and TRBJ2-5, with 10 bases aligning to TRBD2. The germline gives CDR1 MRHNA, CDR2 SNTAGT. V shed 8 bases and J 2 bases; nucleotides not matched to a gene: 8. The CDR3 totals 15 residues. The CDR3 is CASRPGLAEQETQYF. CDR3 bases: TGTGCCAGCCGACCTGGACTAGCGGAGCAAGAGACCCAGTACTTC.

CDR3 protein: CSADTGWTAEAFF. In DNA form, the CDR3 reads TGCAGCGCAGACACAGGGTGGACCGCTGAAGCTTTCTTT. The chain uses TRBV29-1 and TRBJ1-1, with D perhaps matching TRBD1 (6 bases). V was cut by 7 bases and J by 6 bases, with 18 bases left in between. Germline loops: CDR1 SQVTM, CDR2 ANQGSEA. The CDR3 has 13 amino acids.